Given below is one T cell receptor (beta chain) in context. Authors' analysis steps: Researchers report that nucleated cell counts were estimated from reference gene primer amplification. Sequenced by immunoSEQ multiplex PCR; TCRdb stores in-frame clones only, minus some. That table gives V, J and clone size, and the DNA gave D and trimming. The table lists under 40,000 clones, more than 85% of them singletons. The sample is drawn from a study of blood T cell repertoires in COVID-19. Across the study: Some COVID-19 samples were acute and others convalescent; all came from the United States, Italy and Spain. Sources were T cells, B-cell-depleted T cells, or PBMCs; the material itself was cDNA or gDNA.

The CDR3 sequence is 11 residues long. The germline V and J ends were trimmed by 0 bases and 5 bases, with 5 bases remaining between them. Germline V CDR1 and CDR2: DFQATT, SNEGSKA (reference sequence). The chain couples TRBV20-1 to TRBJ2-7, with no clear D. The sequenced material came from peripheral blood. This sequence originates from a woman of 80 years or more with active or convalescent COVID-19. CDR3 DNA sequence: TGCAGTGCTAGAGAATTAGACGAGCAGTACTTC. Its translation: CSARELDEQYF.